Included here is one T cell receptor (beta chain) sequence, with context. This specimen belongs to a study of Graves' ophthalmopathy and Graves' hyperthyroidism. Germline loops: CDR1 SEHNR, CDR2 FQNEAQ (reference sequence). The CDR3 extends over 13 amino acids. Trimming left V 2 bases short and J 7 bases short, with 12 bases between. Using RNA transcripts, the TCR beta CDR3 regions were amplified. Second-round multiplex PCR came after a first-round RT-PCR that employed HTBI primers. TCRdb independently ran MiXCR on the multiplex PCR reads; one entry per CDR3 protein. The table has approximately 330,000 distinct CDR3 sequences, about a sixth seen once.

The chain couples TRBV7-9 to TRBJ2-7; D is perhaps TRBD1 (5 bases). The TCR was taken from an adult man with Graves' ophthalmopathy. The sample taken for sequencing was peripheral blood. The CDR3 nucleotides are TGTGCCAGCAGCTTATCAATAAGGGGTGAGCAGTACTTC. Translated: CASSLSIRGEQYF.